This entry features one T cell receptor beta chain sequence. What it recognizes is unknown. Using a J-beta primer mix together with a sample-barcoded 5' primer, a second PCR was run for about 7 to 12 cycles. MiXCR, run by TCRdb on the 5' RACE reads, gives a single entry per CDR3 protein. Among under 950,000 distinct CDR3 sequences listed, around a fifth were seen once. This CDR3 is 11 amino acids long. The V end lost 4 bases, the J end lost 4 bases, and 6 bases lay between the germline ends. Per the germline V gene, CDR1 is GTSNPN and CDR2 is SVGIG (reference sequence). This sample is drawn from a study of blood T cells in healthy people across ages. Study conclusions and caveats: Reliance upon unsorted PBMCs precluded definitive naive versus antigen-experienced comparison. Age brought a roughly linear fall in TCR beta diversity measured per million T cells. Long-lived donors carried more naive CD4+ cells and greater diversity than aged donors. TCR beta diversity tracked closely with naive T cell percentage.

The chain is built from TRBV30 and TRBJ2-3; D not resolved. The sample consisted of blood. This TCR came from a man in his 70s in good health. The CDR3 here is CAWTVSDTQYF. DNA of the CDR3: TGTGCCTGGACAGTCTCAGATACGCAGTATTTT.